A single sample gave rise to the 6 T cell receptor beta chains below, sequenced in a study of blood T cell repertoires in COVID-19. Libraries were prepared by immunoSEQ multiplex PCR; TCRdb keeps only in-frame clonotypes and omits some of them. This sample carries roughly 28,000 clones, 85% to 90% of them seen once, and the ten largest clones take roughly 5%. The sample comprised peripheral blood. The receptors here all came from a man between 65 and 85 years old with active COVID-19.

This chain links TRBV11-2 with TRBJ1-2; TRBD1 matches at 9 bases. The CDR3 extends over 13 amino acids. Germline V gene data show CDR1 as SGHAT and CDR2 as FQNNGV. The V segment lost 5 bases and the J segment 6 bases; nucleotides outside the gene matches: 4. Here the CDR3 reads CASSPGTGNGYTF. CDR3 nucleotides: TGTGCCAGCAGCCCCGGGACAGGGAATGGCTACACCTTC.

The chain recombines TRBV15 with TRBJ1-5, with TRBD1 as a possible D gene (6 bases). The V end lost 3 bases, the J end lost 11 bases, and 11 bases lay between the germline ends. CDR1 is LNHNV, CDR2 YYDKDF, per germline (reference sequence). This CDR3 is built from 12 residues. The CDR3 reads CATSRGAQAQHF. In DNA, the CDR3 is TGTGCCACCAGCAGGGGGGCCCAGGCCCAGCATTTT. Full variable domain (rest looked up from reference TRBV15 and TRBJ1-5): DAMVIQNPRYQVTQFGKPVTLSCSQTLNHNVMYWYQQKSSQAPKLLFHYYDKDFNNEADTPDNFQSRRPNTSFCFLDIRSPGLGDTAMYLCATSRGAQAQHFGDGTRLSIL.

The J gene is TRBJ2-7, the V gene TRBV5-5; tentatively, D is TRBD1 (6 bases). The V end lost 4 bases, the J end lost 6 bases, and 23 bases lay between the germline ends. CDR1 is SGHKS, CDR2 YYEKEE, per germline (reference sequence). CDR3 length: 16 amino acids. The CDR3 bases are TGTGCCAGCAGCATGGTGACCGGGACACCCGGTGCCGAGCAGTACTTC. Protein product: CASSMVTGTPGAEQYF.

V gene TRBV19 combines with J gene TRBJ1-5; TRBD1 agrees at 7 bases. The germline V gene has CDR1 LNHDA and CDR2 SQIVND (reference sequence). The length of the CDR3 is 14 residues. J was trimmed by 6 bases and V by 10 bases; bases with no gene match: 12. The CDR3 sequence is CATKRRQGSQPQHF. CDR3 coding DNA: TGTGCCACCAAAAGGCGACAGGGAAGTCAGCCCCAGCATTTT.

The genes are TRBV6-2 or TRBV6-3 and TRBJ2-3; 7 nucleotides line up with TRBD2. Germline V gives CDR1 MNHEY, CDR2 SVGEGT. This CDR3 contains 15 residues. Trimming at V came to 6 bases and at J to 2 bases, leaving 8 bases not matched to a gene. The DNA for the CDR3 is TGTGCCAGCAGCACCACTAGCGAATTCACAGATACGCAGTATTTT. This gives the protein CASSTTSEFTDTQYF.

This chain joins TRBV14 and TRBJ1-1, with a weak D call TRBD1 (5 bases). Germline values: CDR1 SGHDN, CDR2 FVKESK. CDR3 length equals 14 residues. V shed 4 bases and J shed 3 bases, with 12 bases lying between them. For the CDR3, the DNA is TGTGCCAGCAGCCGGACCCTCAGGGACACTGAAGCTTTCTTT. It translates to CASSRTLRDTEAFF. The entire variable domain, with the rest obtained from reference TRBV14 and TRBJ1-1, is as follows: EAGVTQFPSHSVIEKGQTVTLRCDPISGHDNLYWYRRVMGKEIKFLLHFVKESKQDESGMPNNRFLAERTGGTYSTLKVQPAELEDSGVYFCASSRTLRDTEAFFGQGTRLTVV.